The 30 T cell receptor beta chains reported below all come from one sample, sequenced in a study of shared clonotypes between healthy human individuals. Selected positively for CCR7 and CD45RO-negative, naive CD8 cells excluded terminally differentiated effector memory CD45RA+ cells. Only in-frame clones appear in the TCRdb table, and some are missing; sequencing was by immunoSEQ multiplex PCR. The repertoire holds millions of clones, about 93% seen once, with under 2% in the top ten. The sequencing sample was made of naive CD8+ T cells from PBMCs. The receptors here all came from a man between 18 and 29 years old in good health. Some clones in this sample may be carry-over from other donors' samples.

CDR3 protein: CASSQVYEREAPRDTQYF. In DNA, the CDR3 is TGCGCCAGCAGCCAAGTTTACGAGCGGGAGGCTCCTCGGGATACGCAGTATTTT. This rearrangement joins TRBV4-3 to TRBJ2-3, with 9 bases lining up with TRBD2. V dropped 1 base and J dropped 6; count of bases not matched to a gene: 14. CDR1 LGHNA and CDR2 YSLEER come from the germline V gene. The CDR3 loop spans 18 amino acids.

The chain couples TRBV27 to TRBJ1-2; 8 nucleotides match TRBD1. This CDR3 is 14 amino acids long. The germline V gene has CDR1 MNHEY and CDR2 SMNVEV (reference sequence). J gave up 5 bases and V 6 bases, and 8 bases lay outside the gene matches. CDR3 in amino acids: CASSPVGQVYGYTF. The CDR3 DNA sequence: TGTGCCAGCAGCCCCGTGGGACAGGTATATGGCTACACCTTC.

V is TRBV7-2 and J is TRBJ2-2; maybe TRBD1 (5 bases). This CDR3 spans 12 amino acids. V lost 6 bases, J lost 5 bases, and 7 bases lay in between. Germline V gene data show CDR1 as SGHTA and CDR2 as FQGNSA. The CDR3 DNA sequence: TGTGCCAGCAGGTCAGGGACCGGGGAGCTGTTTTTT. Translated, it gives CASRSGTGELFF.

The rearrangement links TRBV27 to TRBJ2-4; the D is unclear. The germline V gene encodes CDR1 MNHEY and CDR2 SMNVEV (reference sequence). V lost 0 bases, J lost 0 bases, and 9 bases lay in between. The CDR3 has 16 amino acids. CDR3 residues: CASSLSAGVAKNIQYF. The CDR3 coding sequence is TGTGCCAGCAGTTTATCGGCAGGAGTAGCCAAAAACATTCAGTACTTC.

The rearrangement links TRBV9 to TRBJ2-6; 10 nucleotides agree with TRBD1. The V and J ends lost 4 bases and 4 bases, in that order; junction bases with no gene match: 17. This CDR3 is built from 20 residues. Germline CDR1 reads SGDLS; CDR2 reads YYNGEE. CDR3 coding DNA: TGTGCCAGCAGCCACGGTACGGGACAGGGGAGTTCGAGGGGGGCCAACGTCCTGACTTTC. Translating gives CASSHGTGQGSSRGANVLTF.

As for this clone: Within the sample, other DNA sequences also encode this same CDR3. The chain links TRBV9 to TRBJ2-7, with 8 bases lining up with TRBD1. With 0 bases clipped from V and 4 bases from J, the junction kept 6 bases outside the gene matches. Per germline, CDR1 SGDLS and CDR2 YYNGEE. The CDR3 contains 15 residues. This CDR3 is CASSVAGQGSYEQYF. In nucleotides, the CDR3 is TGTGCCAGCAGCGTAGCCGGACAGGGTTCTTACGAGCAGTACTTC.

The V call is TRBV7-9, the J call TRBJ2-3; 11 bases line up with TRBD2. The CDR3 totals 17 residues. The germline V gene has CDR1 SEHNR and CDR2 FQNEAQ (reference sequence). The ends lost 10 bases at V and 5 bases at J; junction bases unmatched: 17. CDR3: CANDRLAGGPLEDTQYF. CDR3 DNA: TGTGCCAACGACCGATTAGCGGGAGGGCCATTAGAAGATACGCAGTATTTT.

The CDR3 DNA sequence: TGTGCCTGGAGTACCGGGACAGGGGGCCCGGAGGAGACCCAGTACTTC. Translated, it gives CAWSTGTGGPEETQYF. V is TRBV30 and J is TRBJ2-5; TRBD1 aligns across 12 bases. With V trimmed by 2 bases and J by 5 bases, 9 bases remained unmatched. CDR3 length equals 16 residues. Germline CDR1 is GTSNPN and CDR2 is SVGIG (reference sequence).

The V and J genes are TRBV14 and TRBJ2-1; maybe TRBD1 (5 bases). The CDR3 runs 13 residues. CDR1 and CDR2 (germline): SGHDN, FVKESK. V was pared by 2 bases and J by 9 bases, with 11 bases between. The chain's CDR3 is CASSQSRASEQFF. DNA of the CDR3: TGTGCCAGCAGCCAAAGCAGGGCGAGTGAGCAGTTCTTC.

This clone was observed once. The chain joins TRBV5-6 to TRBJ1-5; tentative D call: TRBD1 (6 bases). V lost 0 bases, J lost 0 bases, and 13 bases lay in between. Germline V gene sequence: CDR1 SGHDT, CDR2 YYEEEE. CDR3 size: 17 residues. The CDR3 loop is CASSLGWTEDSNQPQHF. DNA of the CDR3: TGTGCCAGCAGCTTGGGGTGGACAGAAGATAGCAATCAGCCCCAGCATTTT.

This clone was counted a single time. This chain uses TRBV7-9 with TRBJ2-1; the D is unclear. The CDR3 spans 15 residues. Germline assignment: CDR1 SEHNR and CDR2 FQNEAQ (reference sequence). V lost 6 bases and J lost 0, with 12 bases in between. The DNA of the CDR3 is TGTGCCAGCAGTTGGGATTTGAGCTCCTACAATGAGCAGTTCTTC. The encoded protein is CASSWDLSSYNEQFF.

The J gene is TRBJ2-6, the V gene TRBV11-1; D is unclear. Trimming pared 5 bases from V and 0 bases from J, leaving 8 bases between. CDR3 size: 15 residues. Germline V gene data show CDR1 as SGHAT and CDR2 as FQDESV (reference sequence). CDR3: CASSPVDSGANVLTF. DNA of the CDR3: TGTGCCAGCAGCCCTGTAGACTCTGGGGCCAACGTCCTGACTTTC.

V usage is TRBV7-9 and J usage is TRBJ2-1; possible D gene TRBD1, 6 bases. CDR3 size: 14 residues. The V gene lost 4 bases and the J gene lost 3 bases, with 10 bases spanning the gap. Germline values: CDR1 SEHNR, CDR2 FQNEAQ (reference sequence). DNA of the CDR3: TGTGCCAGCAGCTCCAGGACAGTCTACAATGAGCAGTTCTTC. Translating gives CASSSRTVYNEQFF.

CDR3 DNA sequence: TGCAGCGTTGAAAGTCCGGACGGTCGGCCTTCTAACTATGGCTACACCTTC. It yields the protein CSVESPDGRPSNYGYTF. J is TRBJ1-2 and V is TRBV29-1; the D is unclear. Trimming pared 2 bases from V and 0 bases from J, leaving 19 bases between. CDR1 SQVTM and CDR2 ANQGSEA come from the germline V gene. The CDR3 contains 17 residues. The entire variable domain, with the rest obtained from reference TRBV29-1 and TRBJ1-2, is as follows: SAVISQKPSRDICQRGTSLTIQCQVDSQVTMMFWYRQQPGQSLTLIATANQGSEATYESGFVIDKFPISRPNLTFSTLTVSNMSPEDSSIYLCSVESPDGRPSNYGYTFGSGTRLTVV.

This chain connects TRBV4-1 to TRBJ2-7; D is perhaps TRBD1 (6 bases). The CDR3 is 14 amino acids. The germline gives CDR1 MGHRA, CDR2 YSYEKL. Trimming pared 0 bases from V and 4 bases from J, leaving 10 bases between. Here the CDR3 reads CASSQDYRAYEQYF. In DNA form, the CDR3 reads TGCGCCAGCAGCCAAGATTACAGGGCATACGAGCAGTACTTC.

The chain uses TRBV7-6 and TRBJ2-2; the D gene is possibly TRBD1 (6 bases). Deletions cut 6 bases from V and 6 bases from J, with 11 bases between. Per germline, CDR1 SGHVS and CDR2 FNYEAQ. The CDR3 extends over 13 amino acids. The CDR3 sequence is CASRTGISGELFF. The CDR3 bases are TGTGCCAGCAGAACAGGGATTTCCGGGGAGCTGTTTTTT.

J is TRBJ1-3 and V is TRBV4-2, with 8 bases lining up with TRBD1. In germline, CDR1 is LGHNA, CDR2 YNFKEQ. With V trimmed by 1 base and J by 2 bases, 7 bases remained unmatched. This CDR3 is built from 17 residues. CDR3 nucleotides: TGTGCCAGCAGCCAAGGTCTCCGACAGGGGCCTGGAAACACCATATATTTT. It translates to CASSQGLRQGPGNTIYF.

The chain links TRBV5-6 to TRBJ2-3; TRBD2 matches 14 bases. The V gene's germline CDR1 is SGHDT and CDR2 YYEEEE. J gave up 6 bases and V 4 bases, and 7 bases lay outside the gene matches. This CDR3 is 16 amino acids long. Written as DNA, the CDR3 is TGTGCCAGCAGCCCGGGGACTAGCGGGAGTGTGGATACGCAGTATTTT. This codes for CASSPGTSGSVDTQYF. The full variable domain, rest sourced from reference TRBV5-6 and TRBJ2-3, is DAGVTQSPTHLIKTRGQQVTLRCSPKSGHDTVSWYQQALGQGPQFIFQYYEEEERQRGNFPDRFSGHQFPNYSSELNVNALLLGDSALYLCASSPGTSGSVDTQYFGPGTRLTVL.

The gene calls are TRBV7-9 and TRBJ1-1, with D perhaps matching TRBD1 (5 bases). The germline gives CDR1 SEHNR, CDR2 FQNEAQ (reference sequence). The CDR3 has 15 residues. Trimming took off 4 bases at V and 4 bases at J, with 16 bases between the two ends. The CDR3 here is CASSSPNGRATEAFF. The CDR3 nucleotides read TGTGCCAGCAGCTCCCCCAACGGCAGGGCCACTGAAGCTTTCTTT.

The chain is built from TRBV30 and TRBJ2-3, with TRBD2 matching 13 bases. From germline, CDR1 is GTSNPN and CDR2 SVGIG (reference sequence). V lost 3 bases, J lost 5 bases, and 14 bases stayed unmatched. The CDR3 runs to 18 residues. The CDR3 coding sequence is TGTGCCTGGAGCCGGGCACCGGGACTAGCGGGAAGGCGAGATACGCAGTATTTT. Translating it yields CAWSRAPGLAGRRDTQYF.

Notes on this clone: Other DNA variants within this sample encode the same CDR3. The chain has TRBV7-9 and TRBJ1-1; no clear D gene. This CDR3 has 15 amino acids. The V and J ends lost 2 bases and 6 bases respectively, with 16 bases between them. Germline V gene sequence: CDR1 SEHNR, CDR2 FQNEAQ (reference sequence). The CDR3 is CASSLLGPTGSEAFF. DNA for the CDR3: TGTGCCAGCAGCTTATTGGGCCCAACGGGGTCTGAAGCTTTCTTT.

The chain joins TRBV7-9 to TRBJ1-1; D is unresolved. The ends were cut back, 1 base at V and 5 bases at J, with 11 bases in the middle. Germline V gives CDR1 SEHNR, CDR2 FQNEAQ (reference sequence). The length of the CDR3 is 14 residues. The DNA of the CDR3 is TGTGCCAGCAGCTTAGTATTGGTGTGGACTGAAGCTTTCTTT. This gives the protein CASSLVLVWTEAFF. Using reference TRBV7-9 and TRBJ1-1 for the parts outside the CDR3, the full variable domain is DTGVSQNPRHKITKRGQNVTFRCDPISEHNRLYWYRQTLGQGPEFLTYFQNEAQLEKSRLLSDRFSAERPKGSFSTLEIQRTEQGDSAMYLCASSLVLVWTEAFFGQGTRLTVV.

This clone was found once. CDR3 nucleotide sequence: TGTGCCAGCAGAATTAGAGGAGGGGAGCAGTACTTC. Translation gives CASRIRGGEQYF. The V call is TRBV27, the J call TRBJ2-7; D might be TRBD2 (6 bases). This CDR3 comprises 12 residues. The germline V and J ends were trimmed by 6 bases and 7 bases, with 13 bases remaining between them. Looked up from germline, CDR1 is MNHEY and CDR2 is SMNVEV (reference sequence).

CDR3 in amino acids: CASSTRQGQEQYF. CDR3 bases: TGTGCCAGCAGTACCCGACAGGGTCAAGAGCAGTACTTC. This sequence joins TRBV27 and TRBJ2-7, with 7 positions matching TRBD1. The CDR3 runs to 13 residues. The germline V gene has CDR1 MNHEY and CDR2 SMNVEV (reference sequence). Trimming removed 5 bases from V and 7 bases from J; junction bases left unmatched: 8.

This clone was seen once. The chain joins TRBV15 to TRBJ1-2, with a possible D match to TRBD1 (5 bases). The CDR3 totals 12 residues. V was clipped by 4 bases and J by 8 bases, with 11 bases between them. The V gene's germline CDR1 is LNHNV and CDR2 YYDKDF (reference sequence). The CDR3 bases are TGTGCCACCAGCACAAGAGGGGCAGGCTACACCTTC. Protein sequence: CATSTRGAGYTF.

The J gene is TRBJ2-7, the V gene TRBV27; TRBD1 might be the D (6 bases). V was cut by 4 bases and J by 2 bases, with 15 bases left in between. The V gene's germline CDR1 is MNHEY and CDR2 SMNVEV (reference sequence). The CDR3 runs to 15 residues. The CDR3 spells CASSYRAPLPYEQYF. The CDR3 region has the DNA TGTGCCAGCAGTTACAGGGCCCCCCTCCCCTACGAGCAGTACTTC.

This clone was detected once. The chain links TRBV6-5 to TRBJ1-4; weak D call: TRBD1 (5 bases). V shed 0 bases and J shed 7 bases, with 12 bases lying between them. The CDR3 covers 15 residues. The germline gives CDR1 MNHEY, CDR2 SVGAGI. This CDR3 is CASSYSGQFGEKLFF. The CDR3 DNA reads as TGTGCCAGCAGTTACTCGGGGCAGTTCGGTGAAAAACTGTTTTTT.

The chain couples TRBV7-8 to TRBJ1-1; D call uncertain. Trimming left V 4 bases short and J 7 bases short, with 22 bases between. Germline V CDR1 and CDR2: SGHVS, FQNEAQ. The CDR3 spans 16 residues. The CDR3 loop is CASSSPPWGKFIEAFF. CDR3 coding DNA: TGTGCCAGCAGCTCGCCGCCTTGGGGAAAGTTTATTGAAGCTTTCTTT.

J is TRBJ2-3 and V is TRBV7-9; D possibly corresponds to TRBD2 (5 bases). This CDR3 is 15 amino acids long. CDR1 and CDR2 from the germline V gene are SEHNR and FQNEAQ (reference sequence). V was pared by 5 bases and J by 2 bases, with 14 bases between. The CDR3 region has the DNA TGTGCCAGCAGCCTGGTGAGGGCCCCCACAGATACGCAGTATTTT. This codes for CASSLVRAPTDTQYF.

This sequence joins TRBV28 and TRBJ2-1; 8 bases line up with TRBD2. Looked up from germline, CDR1 is MDHEN and CDR2 is SYDVKM. The V gene end was trimmed by 6 bases and the J gene end by 2 bases; junction bases not matched to a gene: 15. The CDR3 length is 18 residues. CDR3 in DNA: TGTGCCAGCAGACCATTAGGGCTGTCGGGGGGGACCTACAATGAGCAGTTCTTC. Translation gives CASRPLGLSGGTYNEQFF.